These 14 T cell receptor beta chains share one sample of origin, sequenced in a study of blood T cell repertoires in COVID-19 (dated by TCRdb to the early 2020s). Libraries were prepared through the immunoSEQ multiplex PCR assay. TCRdb took this table from immuneACCESS and kept in-frame rearrangements with V and J called. Such tables lack part of the clones; where checked against another copy, unresolved V genes explain under half of the gap, and the rest is unexplained. The sample records approximately 430,000 clones, more than 80% of which are singletons. The ten most abundant clones make up 1.4% of the sample. Sequencing was carried out using peripheral blood. These receptors came from a woman in her twenties or thirties with active or convalescent COVID-19.

This chain uses TRBV4-2 with TRBJ2-2, with 12 bases identical to TRBD2. Germline V gene lookup returns CDR1 LGHNA and CDR2 YNFKEQ. The length of the CDR3 is 20 residues. The V gene end was trimmed by 0 bases and the J gene end by 1 base; junction bases not matched to a gene: 9. The CDR3 bases are TGTGCCAGCAGCCAAGATCGGGTTGGACTAGCGGGAATGAACACCGGGGAGCTGTTTTTT. As protein: CASSQDRVGLAGMNTGELFF.

CDR3 coding DNA: TGTGCCAGCAGCCTCCCGGGGGACAGGGGATTTGGCAATGAGCAGTTCTTC. Protein: CASSLPGDRGFGNEQFF. This chain joins TRBV9 and TRBJ2-1; 10 nucleotides align to TRBD1. This CDR3 region has 17 residues. Losses at the gene ends were 4 bases for V and 6 bases for J; bases not matched to a gene: 13. Germline values: CDR1 SGDLS, CDR2 YYNGEE. The complete variable domain, with remaining parts taken from reference TRBV9 and TRBJ2-1, reads DSGVTQTPKHLITATGQRVTLRCSPRSGDLSVYWYQQSLDQGLQFLIQYYNGEERAKGNILERFSAQQFPDLHSELNLSSLELGDSALYFCASSLPGDRGFGNEQFFGPGTRLTVL.

A few counts support this clone. The chain uses TRBV19 and TRBJ1-1; possibly TRBD1 for D (6 bases). The germline gives CDR1 LNHDA, CDR2 SQIVND (reference sequence). Trimming took 6 bases from V and 1 from J, leaving 21 bases between them. The CDR3 contains 17 residues. For the CDR3, the DNA is TGTGCCAGTAGGATGGTGGGGGCTGAGGGCGAGAACACTGAAGCTTTCTTT. Amino acid sequence: CASRMVGAEGENTEAFF.

The chain carries TRBV9 and TRBJ2-1, with a weak D call TRBD2 (6 bases). Trimming shortened V by 3 bases and J by 3 bases, and 16 bases separated the two germline ends. The germline V gene has CDR1 SGDLS and CDR2 YYNGEE. The CDR3 totals 16 residues. This CDR3 reads CASSAGGLHYYNEQFF. The CDR3 bases are TGTGCCAGCAGCGCCGGGGGACTGCATTACTACAATGAGCAGTTCTTC.

The gene calls are TRBV21-1 and TRBJ1-2; the D call of TRBD1 is as the table states it, not checked on the DNA. TRBV21-1 is marked as a pseudogene. The CDR3 spans 16 residues. The CDR3 protein is CASSKKSGQGIYGYTF. CDR3 nucleotide sequence: TGTGCCAGCAGCAAAAAGAGTGGACAGGGGATCTATGGCTACACCTTC.

The rearrangement joins TRBV6-5 to TRBJ1-1; maybe TRBD1 (5 bases). The CDR3 extends over 11 amino acids. V lost 7 bases and J lost 7, with 10 bases in between. The germline gives CDR1 MNHEY, CDR2 SVGAGI. The CDR3 here is CASTETVEAFF. In DNA, the CDR3 is TGTGCCAGCACCGAGACAGTTGAAGCTTTCTTT.

The chain uses TRBV3-1 (or the pseudogene TRBV3-2) and TRBJ1-3; D call uncertain. This CDR3 region has 15 residues. Germline V gives CDR1 LGHDT, CDR2 YNNKEL (reference sequence). V was shortened by 0 bases and J by 4 bases, with 10 bases between the two germline ends. CDR3 DNA sequence: TGTGCCAGCAGCCAAGATAGCGGGTCCGGAAACACCATATATTTT. Translated, it gives CASSQDSGSGNTIYF.

This sequence joins TRBV6-5 and TRBJ2-3; D remains ambiguous. Trimming removed 7 bases at V and 6 bases at J, with 11 bases between. The germline gives CDR1 MNHEY, CDR2 SVGAGI. The CDR3 is made up of 12 amino acids. In DNA, the CDR3 is TGTGCCAGCATGGCAATGGCCGATACGCAGTATTTT. Its protein product is CASMAMADTQYF.

The table lists this clone with a count of one. The rearrangement joins TRBV14 to TRBJ1-2, with TRBD1 matching over 11 bases. Germline V lookup: CDR1 SGHDN, CDR2 FVKESK. The V segment lost 4 bases and the J segment 1 base; nucleotides outside the gene matches: 2. The CDR3 contains 15 residues. The CDR3 DNA is TGTGCCAGCAGCCGGACAGGGGGCTTTAACTATGGCTACACCTTC. Translation: CASSRTGGFNYGYTF.

This chain connects TRBV11-2 to TRBJ2-5; D may be TRBD2 (6 bases). V was shortened by 0 bases and J by 3 bases, with 11 bases between the two germline ends. Germline V gene lookup returns CDR1 SGHAT and CDR2 FQNNGV. The CDR3 covers 15 residues. The CDR3 sequence: CASSLDGRLEETQYF. CDR3 DNA: TGTGCCAGCAGCTTAGATGGGCGACTAGAAGAGACCCAGTACTTC.

The chain recombines TRBV19 with TRBJ1-5; 9 nucleotides align to TRBD1. Germline-derived CDR1 and CDR2 are LNHDA and SQIVND (reference sequence). The CDR3 sequence is 15 residues long. Losses at the gene ends were 3 bases for V and 4 bases for J; bases not matched to a gene: 4. CDR3 loop: CASSIQGQGNQPQHF. The CDR3 DNA follows: TGTGCCAGTAGTATCCAGGGACAGGGTAATCAGCCCCAGCATTTT.

The CDR3 region has the DNA TGCGCCAGCAGCTATGGGGACAGAAGCTCCTACAATGAGCAGTTCTTC. Protein product: CASSYGDRSSYNEQFF. V is TRBV5-1 and J is TRBJ2-1; 7 bases map to TRBD1. V dropped 3 bases and J dropped 0; count of bases not matched to a gene: 6. CDR3 length equals 16 residues. Germline V gene data show CDR1 as SGHRS and CDR2 as YFSETQ.

The table lists this clone with a few counts. The gene calls are TRBV7-9 and TRBJ2-7, with D unclear. The CDR3 is made up of 13 amino acids. Between the trimmed V and J ends, which lost 3 bases and 0 bases, there was a span of 6 bases. CDR1 is SEHNR, CDR2 FQNEAQ, per germline (reference sequence). CDR3 region: CASSFSSSYEQYF. In DNA, the CDR3 is TGTGCCAGCAGCTTCTCGTCCTCCTACGAGCAGTACTTC. The whole variable domain, filled in from reference TRBV7-9 and TRBJ2-7, reads DTGVSQNPRHKITKRGQNVTFRCDPISEHNRLYWYRQTLGQGPEFLTYFQNEAQLEKSRLLSDRFSAERPKGSFSTLEIQRTEQGDSAMYLCASSFSSSYEQYFGPGTRLTVT.

This clone was counted a few times. The chain combines TRBV10-3 with TRBJ1-5, with D possibly TRBD1 on 5 matching bases. With 0 bases removed from V and 6 bases from J, the gap between germline ends came to 12 bases. Germline values: CDR1 ENHRY, CDR2 SYGVKD. This CDR3 is 15 amino acids long. CDR3 sequence: CAISESGEASQPQHF. CDR3 nucleotides: TGTGCCATCAGTGAGTCGGGGGAGGCGAGTCAGCCCCAGCATTTT.